This record covers a single TCR beta chain. This sample is drawn from a study of blood T cell repertoires in COVID-19. Study-wide background: Acute-phase and convalescent COVID-19 samples originated in the United States, Italy and Spain.

As originally analysed: Estimated nucleated cell counts came from reference gene primer amplification. Produced via immunoSEQ multiplex PCR; TCRdb's table is partial and in-frame only. V, J and clone size are those of that table, while D and trimming were read from the DNA. The sample has about 31,000 clones, roughly 90% seen once. The sample was peripheral blood. This clonotype originated in a middle-aged woman with active or convalescent COVID-19.

CDR3 sequence: CASRGPGHEGDSGNTIYF. The DNA for the CDR3 is TGTGCCAGCAGGGGACCGGGCCACGAGGGGGACTCTGGAAACACCATATATTTT. This rearrangement joins TRBV2 to TRBJ1-3, with a tentative D call TRBD1 (6 bases). The CDR3 covers 18 residues. Deletions cut 6 bases from V and 0 bases from J, with 21 bases between. Germline V lookup: CDR1 SNHLY, CDR2 FYNNEI.